Listed below are T cell receptor beta chains from one sample, sequenced in a study of beta chain features in type 1 diabetes. The method was immunoSEQ multiplex PCR; TCRdb's version includes in-frame clones alone and lacks a portion of them. The sample has 250,000 or so clones, 25% to 30% seen once. Sequencing was performed on central memory CD4+ T cells from blood. Every receptor here comes from a man between 25 and 39 years old in good health. The CDR3 runs from the conserved cysteine through the conserved F or W. Fields, in order: V gene, J gene, clone size, D gene, CDR3 DNA, CDR3 protein. D genes are given only for firm matches. A clone size is listed for some rows: how often the clone was seen (once, few, many), or a class if it is expanded.

V gene: TRBV29-1; J gene: TRBJ2-2; clone size: few; D gene: NA; CDR3 DNA: TGCAGCGGGAGAAGAGGGGACACCGGGGAGCTGTTTTTT; CDR3 protein: CSGRRGDTGELFF
V gene: TRBV29-1; J gene: TRBJ1-5; clone size: few; D gene: NA; CDR3 DNA: TGCAGCGTGGGGGATTATAGCAATCAGCCCCAGCATTTT; CDR3 protein: CSVGDYSNQPQHF
V gene: TRBV5-4; J gene: TRBJ1-4; clone size: NA; D gene: TRBD1; CDR3 DNA: TGTGCCAGCAGCTTGGGGGGCCAGGGGGCTGGTGAAAAACTGTTTTTT; CDR3 protein: CASSLGGQGAGEKLFF
V gene: TRBV30; J gene: TRBJ2-1; clone size: NA; D gene: TRBD2; CDR3 DNA: TGTGCCTGGACACTAGCGGGGATTAATGAGCAGTTCTTC; CDR3 protein: CAWTLAGINEQFF
V gene: TRBV7-2; J gene: TRBJ2-7; clone size: few; D gene: NA; CDR3 DNA: TGTGCCAGCAGCCCCACAGGGTGGGGTTCCTACGAGCAGTACTTC; CDR3 protein: CASSPTGWGSYEQYF
V gene: TRBV28; J gene: TRBJ2-5; clone size: NA; D gene: TRBD1; CDR3 DNA: TGTGCCAGCAGTTCCGGGACAGGGCTGTCCACGGAGACCCAGTACTTC; CDR3 protein: CASSSGTGLSTETQYF
V gene: TRBV7-2; J gene: TRBJ1-6; clone size: few; D gene: NA; CDR3 DNA: TGTGCCAGCATCTTCGATGTAGGTTATAATTCACCCCTCCACTTT; CDR3 protein: CASIFDVGYNSPLHF
V gene: TRBV11-2; J gene: TRBJ1-2; clone size: once; D gene: NA; CDR3 DNA: TGTGCCAGCAGCTTTGGGAAAGATCATGGCTACACCTTC; CDR3 protein: CASSFGKDHGYTF
V gene: TRBV15; J gene: TRBJ2-5; clone size: many; D gene: NA; CDR3 DNA: TGTGCCACCAGCAGAGTGCTTCAGGGGGAGACCCAGTACTTC; CDR3 protein: CATSRVLQGETQYF
V gene: TRBV28; J gene: TRBJ2-5; clone size: NA; D gene: TRBD2; CDR3 DNA: TGTGCCAGCAGTTTATCCGGGACTAGCGGGAGAGGGAAGACCCAGTACTTC; CDR3 protein: CASSLSGTSGRGKTQYF
V gene: TRBV6-5; J gene: TRBJ2-3; clone size: few; D gene: TRBD1; CDR3 DNA: TGTGCCAGCAGAAGACAGGGAGGCACAGATACGCAGTATTTT; CDR3 protein: CASRRQGGTDTQYF
V gene: TRBV2; J gene: TRBJ2-7; clone size: few; D gene: NA; CDR3 DNA: TGTGCCAGCGGGCTAGCGACCGAGCAGTACTTC; CDR3 protein: CASGLATEQYF
V gene: TRBV11-1; J gene: TRBJ1-4; clone size: NA; D gene: NA; CDR3 DNA: TGTGCCAGCAGTCCGGGGACACAAATCGTTAATGAAAAACTGTTTTTT; CDR3 protein: CASSPGTQIVNEKLFF
V gene: TRBV2; J gene: TRBJ2-7; clone size: few; D gene: NA; CDR3 DNA: TGTGCCAGCAGTGCAGCGCACGGTGGCTACGAGCAGTACTTC; CDR3 protein: CASSAAHGGYEQYF
V gene: TRBV10-3; J gene: TRBJ2-7; clone size: many; D gene: TRBD1; CDR3 DNA: TGTGCCACATGGACAGGGGGTAAGAACGAGCAGTACTTC; CDR3 protein: CATWTGGKNEQYF
V gene: TRBV29-1; J gene: TRBJ2-5; clone size: few; D gene: TRBD1; CDR3 DNA: TGCAGCGGACGGAAGGGGGCAGAGACCCAGTACTTC; CDR3 protein: CSGRKGAETQYF
V gene: TRBV11-2; J gene: TRBJ2-7; clone size: NA; D gene: NA; CDR3 DNA: TGTGCCAGCAGCTTAGCGGGGCCACAGTACTTC; CDR3 protein: CASSLAGPQYF
V gene: TRBV15; J gene: TRBJ1-4; clone size: NA; D gene: NA; CDR3 DNA: TGTGCCACCAGCAGATGGGCCTCGGAACTGTTTTTT; CDR3 protein: CATSRWASELFF
V gene: TRBV7-9; J gene: TRBJ2-7; clone size: once; D gene: NA; CDR3 DNA: TGTGCCAGCAGCAGAGGGGAGTCCTACGAGCAGTACTTC; CDR3 protein: CASSRGESYEQYF
V gene: TRBV29-1; J gene: TRBJ1-2; clone size: few; D gene: TRBD1; CDR3 DNA: TGCAGCGTTGACCCCGGACAGGTTCAGTCTGGCTACACCTTC; CDR3 protein: CSVDPGQVQSGYTF
V gene: TRBV7-2; J gene: TRBJ2-7; clone size: NA; D gene: TRBD1; CDR3 DNA: TGTGCCAGCAGCCTTAGACAGGGGGCCGACTACGAGCAGTACTTC; CDR3 protein: CASSLRQGADYEQYF
V gene: TRBV30; J gene: TRBJ1-1; clone size: NA; D gene: NA; CDR3 DNA: TGTGCCTGGAGTTCCCGATTGGGGTCAGCTTTCTTT; CDR3 protein: CAWSSRLGSAFF
V gene: TRBV7-9; J gene: TRBJ2-1; clone size: NA; D gene: TRBD1; CDR3 DNA: TGTGCCAGCAGCCTGTCCACAGGGGCCAATGAGCAGTTCTTC; CDR3 protein: CASSLSTGANEQFF
V gene: TRBV5-4; J gene: TRBJ2-1; clone size: few; D gene: TRBD2; CDR3 DNA: TGTGCCAGCAGCTCAATAGGGAGCGGGGCCAACAATGAGCAGTTCTTC; CDR3 protein: CASSSIGSGANNEQFF
V gene: TRBV5-1; J gene: TRBJ2-1; clone size: NA; D gene: TRBD1; CDR3 DNA: TGCGCCAGCAGCTTGGAAGGCAGGGGGTTCGGAGATGAGCAGTTCTTC; CDR3 protein: CASSLEGRGFGDEQFF
V gene: TRBV29-1; J gene: TRBJ2-6; clone size: many; D gene: NA; CDR3 DNA: TGCAGCGTTGCCGGTGGGGCCAACGTCCTGACTTTC; CDR3 protein: CSVAGGANVLTF
V gene: TRBV14; J gene: TRBJ1-2; clone size: NA; D gene: TRBD1; CDR3 DNA: TGTGCCAGCAGCCAAGAGGACAGGGTATCCGGCTACACCTTC; CDR3 protein: CASSQEDRVSGYTF
V gene: TRBV4-2; J gene: TRBJ2-1; clone size: few; D gene: NA; CDR3 DNA: TGTGCCAGCAGCCAAGATCCGGCTAGCGCTACCTACAATGAGCAGTTCTTC; CDR3 protein: CASSQDPASATYNEQFF
V gene: TRBV6-6; J gene: TRBJ2-1; clone size: few; D gene: NA; CDR3 DNA: TGTGCCAGCAGTCCCCGGGACCCCGGGTATGAGCAGTTCTTC; CDR3 protein: CASSPRDPGYEQFF
V gene: TRBV7-2; J gene: TRBJ2-7; clone size: NA; D gene: TRBD2; CDR3 DNA: TGTGCCAGCAGCTTAGAGGGGAGACTAGCGGGAATCGAGCAGTACTTC; CDR3 protein: CASSLEGRLAGIEQYF
V gene: TRBV6-6; J gene: TRBJ2-7; clone size: NA; D gene: TRBD1; CDR3 DNA: TGTGCCAGCAGTCTTGGGACAGGGACCTACGAGCAGTACTTC; CDR3 protein: CASSLGTGTYEQYF